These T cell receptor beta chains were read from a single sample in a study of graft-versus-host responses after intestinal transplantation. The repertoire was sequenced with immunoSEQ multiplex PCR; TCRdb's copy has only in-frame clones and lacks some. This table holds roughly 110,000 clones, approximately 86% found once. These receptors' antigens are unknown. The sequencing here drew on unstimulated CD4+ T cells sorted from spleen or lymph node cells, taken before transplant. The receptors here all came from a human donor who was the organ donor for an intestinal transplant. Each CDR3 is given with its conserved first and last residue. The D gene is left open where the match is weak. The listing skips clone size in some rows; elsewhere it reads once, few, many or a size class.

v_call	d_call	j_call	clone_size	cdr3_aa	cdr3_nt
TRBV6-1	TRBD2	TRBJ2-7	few	CASSEGTSYYEQYF	TGTGCCAGCAGCGAAGGGACTAGCTACTACGAGCAGTACTTC
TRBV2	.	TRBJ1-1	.	CASSGDLPEAFF	TGTGCCAGCAGTGGGGACCTTCCTGAAGCTTTCTTT
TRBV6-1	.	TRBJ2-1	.	CASSAAGARPYNEQFF	TGTGCCAGCAGTGCCGCGGGGGCAAGACCCTACAATGAGCAGTTCTTC
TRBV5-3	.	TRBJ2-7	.	CARSSARAGQSYEQYF	TGTGCCAGAAGCTCGGCTAGGGCGGGACAATCCTACGAGCAGTACTTC
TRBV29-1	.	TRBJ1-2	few	CSVGQNYGYTF	TGCAGCGTTGGACAGAACTATGGCTACACCTTC
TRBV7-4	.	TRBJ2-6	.	CASSPLRANVLTF	TGTGCCAGCAGCCCACTTAGGGCCAACGTCCTGACTTTC
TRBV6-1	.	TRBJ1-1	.	CASSVAAQRNTEAFF	TGTGCCAGCAGTGTAGCAGCCCAGAGAAACACTGAAGCTTTCTTT
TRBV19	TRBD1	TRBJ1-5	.	CASSIEGQGVNQPQHF	TGTGCCAGTAGTATAGAGGGACAGGGGGTAAATCAGCCCCAGCATTTT
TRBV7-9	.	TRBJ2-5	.	CASSLNRETQYF	TGTGCCAGCAGCTTAAACAGAGAGACCCAGTACTTC
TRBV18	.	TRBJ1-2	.	CASSPPRGGYTF	TGTGCCAGCTCACCCCCCCGGGGTGGCTACACCTTC
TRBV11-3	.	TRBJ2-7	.	CASSNLYEQYF	TGTGCCAGCAGCAACCTCTACGAGCAGTACTTC
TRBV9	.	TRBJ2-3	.	CASSANLPGEITDTQYF	TGTGCCAGCAGCGCGAACCTCCCGGGCGAGATCACAGATACGCAGTATTTT
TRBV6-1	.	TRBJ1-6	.	CASSGKGGYNSPLHF	TGTGCCAGCAGCGGGAAGGGGGGTTATAATTCACCCCTCCACTTT
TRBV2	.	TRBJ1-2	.	CASGIAGKVGGYTF	TGTGCCAGCGGAATCGCGGGGAAAGTAGGGGGCTACACCTTC
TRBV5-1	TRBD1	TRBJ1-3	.	CASSPGTAQNTIYF	TGCGCCAGCAGCCCAGGGACAGCCCAGAACACCATATATTTT
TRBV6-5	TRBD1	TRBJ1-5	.	CASSYRGGGQPQHF	TGTGCCAGCAGTTACAGAGGGGGCGGGCAGCCCCAGCATTTT
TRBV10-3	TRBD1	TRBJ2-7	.	CAITKRQGPGYEQYF	TGTGCCATCACCAAAAGACAGGGCCCGGGCTACGAGCAGTACTTC
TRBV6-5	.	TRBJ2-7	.	CASSSGRPGIEQYF	TGTGCCAGCAGCTCCGGGCGGCCGGGAATCGAGCAGTACTTC
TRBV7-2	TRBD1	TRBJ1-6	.	CASSEQGETPLHF	TGTGCCAGCAGCGAACAGGGGGAGACACCCCTCCACTTT
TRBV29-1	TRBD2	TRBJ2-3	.	CSVAGSGSTDTQYF	TGCAGCGTTGCGGGTAGCGGGAGCACAGATACGCAGTATTTT
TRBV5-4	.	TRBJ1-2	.	CASSLRGGGGTYGYTF	TGTGCCAGCAGCTTGAGGGGAGGAGGGGGAACCTATGGCTACACCTTC
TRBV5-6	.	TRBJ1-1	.	CASSGTWGTEAFF	TGTGCCAGCAGCGGAACGTGGGGCACTGAAGCTTTCTTT
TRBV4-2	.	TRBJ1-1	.	CASSKQDDGGTEAFF	TGTGCCAGCAGCAAGCAAGACGATGGGGGCACTGAAGCTTTCTTT
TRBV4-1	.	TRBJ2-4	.	CASSQDPRTGQYF	TGCGCCAGCAGCCAAGACCCCCGAACGGGTCAGTACTTC
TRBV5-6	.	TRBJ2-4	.	CASSFSGANIQYF	TGTGCCAGCAGCTTCTCCGGTGCGAACATTCAGTACTTC
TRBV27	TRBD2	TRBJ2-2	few	CASSILAGRTGELFF	TGTGCCAGCAGCATTCTAGCGGGGAGAACCGGGGAGCTGTTTTTT
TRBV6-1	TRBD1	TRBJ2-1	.	CASSVGGTVFYNEQFF	TGTGCCAGCAGTGTAGGTGGGACAGTATTTTACAATGAGCAGTTCTTC
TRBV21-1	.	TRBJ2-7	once	CASRYSSYEQYF	TGTGCCAGCAGATACAGCTCCTACGAGCAGTACTTC